The rows below give T cell receptor beta chains drawn from one sample of a study of siplizumab effects on memory and regulatory T cells. Clones were sequenced by immunoSEQ multiplex PCR, and TCRdb holds only the in-frame ones, with some missing. The data contain 90,000 to 130,000 clones, roughly 92% of them singletons. Sequenced: CD4+ T cells sorted from blood. The receptors stem from a human donor in good health. Both conserved end residues are part of each CDR3. The order of the fields is V gene, clone size, D gene, J gene, CDR3 protein, CDR3 DNA. D genes are given only for firm matches. Clone size is stated in some rows and not others, as once, few, many or a class when expanded.

v_call: TRBV19; clone_size: .; d_call: .; j_call: TRBJ1-5; cdr3_aa: CASSIDSGSNQPQHF; cdr3_nt: TGTGCCAGTAGTATAGATTCCGGGAGCAATCAGCCCCAGCATTTT
v_call: TRBV11-1; clone_size: .; d_call: TRBD1; j_call: TRBJ1-4; cdr3_aa: CASSSGQGTTNEKLFF; cdr3_nt: TGTGCCAGCAGCAGTGGACAGGGGACAACTAATGAAAAACTGTTTTTT
v_call: TRBV19; clone_size: .; d_call: .; j_call: TRBJ2-7; cdr3_aa: CASIPRPGGFHEQYF; cdr3_nt: TGTGCCAGTATTCCACGTCCGGGGGGCTTCCACGAGCAGTACTTC
v_call: TRBV21-1; clone_size: .; d_call: .; j_call: TRBJ2-7; cdr3_aa: CASSKAGEQYF; cdr3_nt: TGTGCCAGCAGCAAAGCGGGAGAGCAGTACTTC
v_call: TRBV4-1; clone_size: .; d_call: TRBD1; j_call: TRBJ1-2; cdr3_aa: CASSHDRAELYGYTF; cdr3_nt: TGCGCCAGCAGCCACGACAGGGCCGAACTCTATGGCTACACCTTC
v_call: TRBV27; clone_size: .; d_call: .; j_call: TRBJ1-4; cdr3_aa: CASSYRTFEKLFF; cdr3_nt: TGTGCCAGCAGTTACCGGACCTTTGAAAAACTGTTTTTT
v_call: TRBV4-1; clone_size: .; d_call: TRBD1; j_call: TRBJ1-4; cdr3_aa: CASTGTAVGGKLFF; cdr3_nt: TGCGCCAGCACGGGGACAGCTGTTGGTGGGAAACTGTTTTTT
v_call: TRBV6-5; clone_size: once; d_call: .; j_call: TRBJ2-7; cdr3_aa: CASSYETGYEQYF; cdr3_nt: TGTGCCAGCAGTTACGAGACGGGATACGAGCAGTACTTC
v_call: TRBV5-1; clone_size: .; d_call: .; j_call: TRBJ1-3; cdr3_aa: CASSLTGQTSGNTIYF; cdr3_nt: TGCGCCAGCAGCCTGACGGGACAAACCTCTGGAAACACCATATATTTT
v_call: TRBV4-2; clone_size: .; d_call: .; j_call: TRBJ1-2; cdr3_aa: CASSQEWGAPVLGYTF; cdr3_nt: TGTGCCAGCAGCCAAGAGTGGGGGGCACCAGTCCTTGGCTACACCTTC
v_call: TRBV7-8; clone_size: .; d_call: .; j_call: TRBJ1-1; cdr3_aa: CASTPSGWGATEAFF; cdr3_nt: TGTGCCAGCACCCCCTCCGGTTGGGGGGCCACTGAAGCTTTCTTT
v_call: TRBV5-4; clone_size: .; d_call: .; j_call: TRBJ1-2; cdr3_aa: CASSLLTGVNYGYTF; cdr3_nt: TGTGCCAGCAGCTTGTTGACAGGAGTTAACTATGGCTACACCTTC
v_call: TRBV19; clone_size: .; d_call: .; j_call: TRBJ1-2; cdr3_aa: CASSIDERLYGYTF; cdr3_nt: TGTGCCAGTAGTATAGATGAAAGGCTCTATGGCTACACCTTC
v_call: TRBV29-1; clone_size: .; d_call: .; j_call: TRBJ2-1; cdr3_aa: CSVEDRQGPFYEQFF; cdr3_nt: TGCAGCGTTGAAGATCGGCAGGGCCCTTTCTATGAGCAGTTCTTC
v_call: TRBV18; clone_size: .; d_call: .; j_call: TRBJ1-2; cdr3_aa: CASSLNREGYGYTF; cdr3_nt: TGTGCCAGCTCACTGAACAGGGAGGGCTATGGCTACACCTTC
v_call: TRBV2; clone_size: .; d_call: .; j_call: TRBJ2-7; cdr3_aa: CASSEAYRSAYLASHEQYF; cdr3_nt: TGTGCCAGCAGTGAAGCGTACCGGTCGGCGTACCTAGCGTCTCACGAGCAGTACTTC
v_call: TRBV11-2; clone_size: .; d_call: TRBD2; j_call: TRBJ2-7; cdr3_aa: CASSFIFGAGSSYEQYF; cdr3_nt: TGTGCCAGCAGCTTTATTTTTGGAGCGGGGAGCTCCTACGAGCAGTACTTC
v_call: TRBV4-1; clone_size: .; d_call: .; j_call: TRBJ2-1; cdr3_aa: CASSHILGEQFF; cdr3_nt: TGCGCCAGCAGCCACATCCTCGGGGAGCAGTTCTTC
v_call: TRBV7-7; clone_size: .; d_call: .; j_call: TRBJ2-2; cdr3_aa: CASTIPATGELFF; cdr3_nt: TGTGCTAGCACTATACCAGCAACCGGGGAGCTGTTTTTT
v_call: TRBV6-5; clone_size: .; d_call: TRBD1; j_call: TRBJ1-1; cdr3_aa: CASSYSPGGAVAFF; cdr3_nt: TGTGCCAGCAGTTACTCCCCAGGGGGCGCGGTGGCTTTCTTT
v_call: TRBV19; clone_size: .; d_call: .; j_call: TRBJ2-1; cdr3_aa: CASSTPGHRIPYNEQFF; cdr3_nt: TGTGCCAGTAGTACTCCGGGACACCGGATACCGTACAATGAGCAGTTCTTC
v_call: TRBV6-5; clone_size: .; d_call: .; j_call: TRBJ1-3; cdr3_aa: CASSTLSSGNTIYF; cdr3_nt: TGTGCCAGCAGTACACTTTCTTCTGGAAACACCATATATTTT
v_call: TRBV12-5; clone_size: .; d_call: TRBD2; j_call: TRBJ2-7; cdr3_aa: CASGLVPVTSGSDEQYF; cdr3_nt: TGTGCTAGTGGTTTGGTCCCCGTGACTAGCGGGTCAGACGAGCAGTACTTC
v_call: TRBV28; clone_size: once; d_call: .; j_call: TRBJ2-4; cdr3_aa: CASSPGTLAKNIQYF; cdr3_nt: TGTGCCAGCAGTCCCGGGACTCTTGCCAAAAACATTCAGTACTTC
v_call: TRBV6-1; clone_size: .; d_call: .; j_call: TRBJ1-2; cdr3_aa: CASSEVGADGYTF; cdr3_nt: TGTGCCAGCAGTGAAGTGGGGGCAGATGGCTACACCTTC
v_call: TRBV5-6; clone_size: .; d_call: .; j_call: TRBJ2-1; cdr3_aa: CASSTTDLYNEQFF; cdr3_nt: TGTGCCAGCAGTACTACGGACCTCTACAATGAGCAGTTCTTC
v_call: TRBV11-2; clone_size: .; d_call: .; j_call: TRBJ1-1; cdr3_aa: CASNLAGRQNTEAFF; cdr3_nt: TGTGCCAGCAACCTTGCCGGGAGGCAGAACACTGAAGCTTTCTTT
v_call: TRBV4-1; clone_size: .; d_call: .; j_call: TRBJ2-7; cdr3_aa: CASSQDRAYEQYF; cdr3_nt: TGCGCCAGCAGCCAAGATCGGGCCTACGAGCAGTACTTC
v_call: TRBV5-4; clone_size: .; d_call: TRBD1; j_call: TRBJ1-2; cdr3_aa: CASSSGQGAFGVGYTF; cdr3_nt: TGTGCCAGCAGCTCGGGACAGGGGGCCTTCGGGGTTGGCTACACCTTC
v_call: TRBV7-9; clone_size: .; d_call: .; j_call: TRBJ1-1; cdr3_aa: CASSLAGAGNTEAFF; cdr3_nt: TGTGCCAGCAGCTTAGCAGGGGCCGGGAACACTGAAGCTTTCTTT